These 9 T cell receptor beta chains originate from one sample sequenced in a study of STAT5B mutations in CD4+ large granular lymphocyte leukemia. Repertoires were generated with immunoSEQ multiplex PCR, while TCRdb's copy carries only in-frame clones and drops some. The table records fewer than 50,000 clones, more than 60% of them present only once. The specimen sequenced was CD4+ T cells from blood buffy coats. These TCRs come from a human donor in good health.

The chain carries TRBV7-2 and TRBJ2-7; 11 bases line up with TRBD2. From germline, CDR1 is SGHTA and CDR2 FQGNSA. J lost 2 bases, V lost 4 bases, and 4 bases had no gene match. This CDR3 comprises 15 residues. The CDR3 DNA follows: TGTGCCAGCAGCTCCCTAGCGGGAGGAACCTACGAGCAGTACTTC. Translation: CASSSLAGGTYEQYF.

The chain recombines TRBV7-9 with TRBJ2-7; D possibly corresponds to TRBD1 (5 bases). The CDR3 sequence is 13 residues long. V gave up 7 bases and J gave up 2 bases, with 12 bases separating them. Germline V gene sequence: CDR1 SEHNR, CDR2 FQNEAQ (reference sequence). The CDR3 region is CASNLDSTYEQYF. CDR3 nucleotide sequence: TGTGCCAGCAACCTAGACAGTACCTACGAGCAGTACTTC.

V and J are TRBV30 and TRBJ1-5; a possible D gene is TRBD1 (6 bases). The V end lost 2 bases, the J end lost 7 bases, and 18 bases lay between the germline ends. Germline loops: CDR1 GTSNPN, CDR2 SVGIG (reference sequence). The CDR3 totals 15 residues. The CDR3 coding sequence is TGTGCCTGGAGTTTGGGGGGGGCGAGGGAGCAGCCCCAGCATTTT. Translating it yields CAWSLGGAREQPQHF.

CDR3 in amino acids: CASSHAPRSNNSPLHF. In DNA, the CDR3 is TGTGCCAGCAGCCACGCTCCAAGGTCCAATAATTCACCCCTCCACTTT. The genes are TRBV7-2 and TRBJ1-6; D unclear. The CDR3 has 16 amino acids. With 5 bases removed from V and 5 bases from J, the gap between germline ends came to 16 bases. Per germline, CDR1 SGHTA and CDR2 FQGNSA.

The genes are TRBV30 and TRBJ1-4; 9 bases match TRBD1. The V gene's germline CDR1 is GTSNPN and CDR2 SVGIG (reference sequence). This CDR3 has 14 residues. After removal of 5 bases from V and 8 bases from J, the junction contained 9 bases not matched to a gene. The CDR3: CAWAPGTGNEKLFF. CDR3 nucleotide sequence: TGTGCCTGGGCCCCGGGGACAGGGAACGAAAAACTGTTTTTT.

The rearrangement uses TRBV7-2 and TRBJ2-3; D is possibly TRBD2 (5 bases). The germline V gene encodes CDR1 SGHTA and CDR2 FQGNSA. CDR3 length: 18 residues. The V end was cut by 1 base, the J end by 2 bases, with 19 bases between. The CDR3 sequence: CASSLGWASPPLTDTQYF. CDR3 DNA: TGTGCCAGCAGCTTAGGTTGGGCTAGCCCGCCTCTCACAGATACGCAGTATTTT.

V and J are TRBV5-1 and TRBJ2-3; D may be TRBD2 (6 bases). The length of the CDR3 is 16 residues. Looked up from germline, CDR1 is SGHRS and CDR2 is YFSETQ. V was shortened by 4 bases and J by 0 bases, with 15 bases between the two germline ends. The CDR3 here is CASSPRGGTSTDTQYF. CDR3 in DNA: TGCGCCAGCAGCCCCCGGGGCGGGACTAGCACAGATACGCAGTATTTT.

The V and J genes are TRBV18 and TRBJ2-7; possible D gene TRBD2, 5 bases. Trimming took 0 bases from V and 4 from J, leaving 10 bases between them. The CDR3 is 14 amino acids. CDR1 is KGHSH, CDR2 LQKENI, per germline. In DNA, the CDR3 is TGTGCCAGCTCACCACCGTCCGGGATTTACGAGCAGTACTTC. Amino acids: CASSPPSGIYEQYF.

CDR3 region: CASSPENYRVQPQHF. The CDR3 bases are TGTGCCAGCTCGCCCGAAAACTACAGGGTCCAGCCCCAGCATTTT. The chain has TRBV18 and TRBJ1-5; possibly TRBD1 for D (6 bases). This CDR3 has 15 residues. Germline-derived CDR1 and CDR2 are KGHSH and LQKENI. V dropped 6 bases and J dropped 7 bases, with 19 bases sitting between them.